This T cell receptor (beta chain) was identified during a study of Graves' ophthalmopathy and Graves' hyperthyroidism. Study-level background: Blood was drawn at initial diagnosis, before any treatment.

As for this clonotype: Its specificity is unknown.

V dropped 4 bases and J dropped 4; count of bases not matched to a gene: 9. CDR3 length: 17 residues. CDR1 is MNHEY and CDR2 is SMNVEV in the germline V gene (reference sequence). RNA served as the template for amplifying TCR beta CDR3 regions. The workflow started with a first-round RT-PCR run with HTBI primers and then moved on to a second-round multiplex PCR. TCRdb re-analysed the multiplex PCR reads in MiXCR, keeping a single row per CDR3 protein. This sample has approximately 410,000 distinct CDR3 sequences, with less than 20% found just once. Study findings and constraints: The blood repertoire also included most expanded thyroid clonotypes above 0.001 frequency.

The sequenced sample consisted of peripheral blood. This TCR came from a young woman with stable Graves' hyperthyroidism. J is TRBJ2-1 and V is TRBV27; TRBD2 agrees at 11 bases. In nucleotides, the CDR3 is TGTGCCAGCAGTTCTCTTCTAGCGGGGGGCCAATACAATGAGCAGTTCTTC. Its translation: CASSSLLAGGQYNEQFF.